These 9 T cell receptor beta chains originate from one sample sequenced in a study of T cells in women clearing cervical HPV infection. TCRdb's copy holds only in-frame clones and misses some; the assay was immunoSEQ multiplex PCR. The repertoire shows fewer than 40,000 clones; the top ten hold around 4.5%. Sequencing was done on a sample of blood buffy coat. These TCRs come from a woman between 18 and 70 years old with a cervical HPV16 infection that either progressed to CIN3+ or cleared (not recorded which).

Comment on this clone: Read coverage stops 3 residues before the CDR3 terminus; the germline J gene supplies the remainder. The rearrangement joins TRBV7-6 to TRBJ2-5; 7 bases fit TRBD2. This CDR3 is 16 amino acids long. J lost 5 bases, V lost 7 bases, and 16 bases had no gene match. The germline CDR1 and CDR2 sequences are SGHVS and FNYEAQ. The sequenced CDR3 bases are TGTGCCAGCAAATCCACCCTCGGCGGGGGAGGGGAGACC. This gives the protein CASKSTLGGGGET. In full, the CDR3 is CASKSTLGGGGETQYF.

Note on this clone: The read halts 3 residues ahead of the CDR3 end, with the missing end drawn from the germline J gene. This chain joins TRBV18 and TRBJ1-5; TRBD1 agrees at 8 bases. The CDR3 runs 15 residues. Germline V gene lookup returns CDR1 KGHSH and CDR2 LQKENI. Trimming removed 8 bases from V and 1 base from J; junction bases left unmatched: 7. Here the CDR3 reads CASKRTGTSNQPQHF. CDR3 DNA, as far as it was read: TGTGCCAGCAAACGGACAGGGACGAGCAATCAGCCC. Full variable domain (remainder filled in from reference TRBV18 and TRBJ1-5): NAGVMQNPRHLVRRRGQEARLRCSPMKGHSHVYWYRQLPEEGLKFMVYLQKENIIDESGMPKERFSAEFPKEGPSILRIQQVVRGDSAAYFCASKRTGTSNQPQHFGDGTRLSIL.

To note about this clone: The read gets to within 3 residues of the CDR3 end, and the germline J gene fills in the rest. The rearrangement uses TRBV2 and TRBJ2-1; 9 nucleotides match TRBD1. Germline V gene data show CDR1 as SNHLY and CDR2 as FYNNEI. CDR3 length equals 14 residues. J was trimmed by 4 bases and V by 6 bases; bases with no gene match: 4. The DNA read from the CDR3 is TGTGCCAGCAGAGTGGGACAGGGATACAATGAG. Translated: CASRVGQGYNE. The entire CDR3 sequence reads CASRVGQGYNEQFF.

Notes on this clone: The CDR3 extends 3 residues past the end of the read, so its final part is completed from the germline J gene. V and J are TRBV20-1 and TRBJ1-5; D is unclear. Trimming shortened V by 3 bases and J by 6 bases, and 15 bases separated the two germline ends. The CDR3 spans 14 residues. Germline V lookup: CDR1 DFQATT, CDR2 SNEGSKA (reference sequence). Here the CDR3 reads CSARLASAGQPQHF. CDR3 DNA (partial): TGCAGTGCTAGGCTGGCTTCGGCGGGTCAGCCC.

Concerning this clone: Read sequence stops 3 residues before the CDR3 end, and the germline J gene provides the missing end. V and J are TRBV19 and TRBJ1-2; 8 positions match TRBD1. The germline V gene encodes CDR1 LNHDA and CDR2 SQIVND (reference sequence). This CDR3 is built from 14 residues. The J segment lost 3 bases and the V segment lost 6 bases, leaving 6 bases of the junction unmatched. Incomplete CDR3 DNA: TGTGCCAGTAGATTCGCAGGGGGCGACTATGGC. It yields the protein CASRFAGGDYG. The whole CDR3 sequence reads CASRFAGGDYGYTF.

Remarks on this clone: Sequencing ends 3 residues short of the CDR3 end; the germline J gene provides the rest. The V and J genes are TRBV19 and TRBJ1-3, with D possibly matching TRBD1 (5 bases). Trimming took off 11 bases at V and 0 bases at J, with 14 bases between the two ends. The germline V gene encodes CDR1 LNHDA and CDR2 SQIVND (reference sequence). The CDR3 loop spans 14 amino acids. The DNA read from the CDR3 is TGTGCCTCTAATCCAGGGTCCTCTGGAAACACC. It encodes CASNPGSSGNT. The whole CDR3 protein reads CASNPGSSGNTIYF.

As for this clone: The read ends 3 residues early relative to the CDR3; the germline J gene fills the gap. V and J are TRBV20-1 and TRBJ2-3, with a tentative D call TRBD2 (6 bases). Germline CDR1 and CDR2: DFQATT and SNEGSKA (reference sequence). V was clipped by 3 bases and J by 7 bases, with 17 bases between them. CDR3 length equals 14 residues. The sequenced CDR3 bases are TGCAGTGCTAGTAGCGGCGGGGAACGGCATACG. This codes for CSASSGGERHT. The full CDR3 protein reads CSASSGGERHTQYF.

For this clone: The DNA ends 3 residues before the CDR3 does, and the rest of the CDR3 is filled in from the germline J gene. The chain is built from TRBV10-3 and TRBJ2-7; TRBD1 matches 9 bases. The V and J ends lost 5 bases and 1 base, in that order; junction bases with no gene match: 6. This CDR3 region has 15 residues. The germline gives CDR1 ENHRY, CDR2 SYGVKD. Incomplete CDR3 DNA: TGTGCCATCAGTAGACAGGGGGTTTCGTCCTACGAG. Translated: CAISRQGVSSYE. From start to end, the CDR3 is CAISRQGVSSYEQYF.

As to this clone: The read stops 3 residues short of the end of the CDR3; the missing end is completed from the germline J gene. V and J are TRBV12-3 or TRBV12-4 and TRBJ2-2, with TRBD2 identical over 8 bases. The CDR3 consists of 14 residues. V lost 2 bases, J lost 4 bases, and 0 bases stayed unmatched. The CDR3: CASSLRGGTGELFF. The CDR3 DNA, read in part, is TGTGCCAGCAGTTTACGGGGGGGCACCGGGGAG.